The 13 T cell receptor beta chains given below trace back to one sample, sequenced in a study of chemoradiotherapy in HPV16-positive cancers. The data were produced by immunoSEQ multiplex PCR, yet TCRdb's version contains in-frame clones alone and is incomplete. Among around 7,400 clones listed, around 67% were seen once. Here the sequenced sample was tumor tissue, taken from a patient who underwent chemoradiotherapy. The receptors originated from a human donor with HPV-associated anogenital cancer.

The chain recombines TRBV5-7 with TRBJ1-2; D remains ambiguous. TRBV5-7 is placed among ORFs of uncertain function. Trimming took 1 base from V and 2 from J, leaving 12 bases between them. The CDR3 covers 15 residues. CDR3 region: CASSLCLDGNYGYTF. In nucleotides, the CDR3 is TGTGCCAGCAGCTTGTGTCTGGACGGAAACTATGGCTACACCTTC.

The chain uses TRBV7-2 and TRBJ2-7; 11 bases are a match to TRBD2. Germline values: CDR1 SGHTA, CDR2 FQGNSA. The CDR3 is 15 amino acids. V lost 4 bases, J lost 7 bases, and 9 bases stayed unmatched. The CDR3 is CASSSLTSGVREQYF. The CDR3 nucleotides are TGTGCCAGCAGCTCCTTGACTAGCGGGGTTCGAGAGCAGTACTTC.

The rearrangement joins TRBV14 to TRBJ2-7; D is unresolved. V lost 6 bases to trimming and J lost 5 bases, with 14 bases between them. Germline CDR1 and CDR2: SGHDN and FVKESK. The CDR3 runs to 13 residues. CDR3 DNA: TGTGCCAGCAGTTACGACTTAGAGGACGAGCAGTACTTC. Its translation is CASSYDLEDEQYF.

This clone was detected a few times. Its ends do not fully match the called genes, so a read error is possible. The chain is built from TRBV6-1 and TRBJ2-7; maybe TRBD1 (5 bases). The CDR3 extends over 13 amino acids. Germline CDR1 is MNHNS and CDR2 is SASEGT. CDR3 nucleotide sequence: TGTGCCAGCAGTCGGCCTCCTTCACAGGTGCCCGAGTTC. Translated: CASSRPPSQVPEF.

This rearrangement joins TRBV30 to TRBJ2-5; 10 bases are a match to TRBD1. The CDR3 totals 13 residues. The V and J ends lost 5 bases and 7 bases, in that order; junction bases with no gene match: 7. Per germline, CDR1 GTSNPN and CDR2 SVGIG (reference sequence). The CDR3 loop is CAWGQGELRTQYF. Written as DNA, the CDR3 is TGTGCCTGGGGACAGGGGGAATTACGGACCCAGTACTTC. The full variable domain, in which reference TRBV30 and TRBJ2-5 provide the parts outside the CDR3, is SQTIHQWPATLVQPVGSPLSLECTVEGTSNPNLYWYRQAAGRGLQLLFYSVGIGQISSEVPQNLSASRPQDRQFILSSKKLLLSDSGFYLCAWGQGELRTQYFGPGTRLLVL.

V and J are TRBV5-1 and TRBJ2-2, with 9 bases lining up with TRBD1. The CDR3 totals 15 residues. Germline lookup yields CDR1 SGHRS and CDR2 YFSETQ. The junction had 4 bases not matched to a gene; V was cut back by 4 bases and J by 3 bases. CDR3 DNA: TGCGCCAGCAGCCCAGGACAGGGGTACACCGGGGAGCTGTTTTTT. Translated: CASSPGQGYTGELFF.

This clone appeared a single time. This chain joins TRBV5-1 and TRBJ2-5; 7 nucleotides line up with TRBD1. This CDR3 has 12 amino acids. V gave up 3 bases and J gave up 14 bases; unmatched junction bases: 10. Germline V gene sequence: CDR1 SGHRS, CDR2 YFSETQ. The CDR3 region has the DNA TGCGCCAGCAGCTCGAGGGGGCTAACTCTATACTTC. Residues: CASSSRGLTLYF. The full variable domain, its missing parts supplied by reference TRBV5-1 and TRBJ2-5, is KAGVTQTPRYLIKTRGQQVTLSCSPISGHRSVSWYQQTPGQGLQFLFEYFSETQRNKGNFPGRFSGRQFSNSRSEMNVSTLELGDSALYLCASSSRGLTLYFGPGTRLLVL.

V gene TRBV27 combines with J gene TRBJ2-7, with 10 bases fitting TRBD1. This CDR3 is built from 15 residues. The germline V gene encodes CDR1 MNHEY and CDR2 SMNVEV (reference sequence). The trim removed 5 bases at V and 5 bases at J, leaving 9 bases unmatched. The CDR3 DNA follows: TGTGCCAGCAGTCCGTCGGGACAGGGGCCCCACGAGCAGTACTTC. It yields the protein CASSPSGQGPHEQYF.

Notes on this clone: Other nucleotide sequences from this sample produce the same CDR3. The CDR3 sequence: CSVRGLAGARSSYNEQFF. The CDR3 region has the DNA TGCAGCGTTAGGGGACTAGCGGGGGCCCGGAGCTCCTACAATGAGCAGTTCTTC. The genes are TRBV29-1 and TRBJ2-1; 14 bases are shared with TRBD2. Germline trimming cut 5 bases from V and 0 bases from J; bases unmatched to any gene: 9. Germline V CDR1 and CDR2: SQVTM, ANQGSEA. CDR3 length: 18 amino acids.

The chain recombines TRBV5-4 with TRBJ1-2, with 10 bases lining up with TRBD1. With 5 bases clipped from V and 4 bases from J, the junction kept 5 bases outside the gene matches. This CDR3 comprises 14 residues. Germline CDR1 SGHNT, CDR2 YYREEE (reference sequence). CDR3 DNA: TGTGCCAGCAGGAAGACAGGGGGCGGCTATGGCTACACCTTC. Translation: CASRKTGGGYGYTF. Supplemented by reference TRBV5-4 and TRBJ1-2, the full variable domain reads ETGVTQSPTHLIKTRGQQVTLRCSSQSGHNTVSWYQQALGQGPQFIFQYYREEENGRGNFPPRFSGLQFPNYSSELNVNALELDDSALYLCASRKTGGGYGYTFGSGTRLTVV.

The genes are TRBV14 and TRBJ2-5; 12 bases map to TRBD2. Germline lookup yields CDR1 SGHDN and CDR2 FVKESK. The V and J ends lost 2 bases and 4 bases, in that order; junction bases with no gene match: 5. The CDR3 runs to 16 residues. The DNA of the CDR3 is TGTGCCAGCAGCCAAATACTAGCGGGGGGTGTAGAGACCCAGTACTTC. It codes for CASSQILAGGVETQYF.

The V gene is TRBV6-6, the J gene TRBJ1-1; the D gene is possibly TRBD1 (5 bases). The CDR3 length is 13 residues. CDR1 and CDR2 (germline): MNHNY, SVGAGI (reference sequence). V lost 6 bases and J 2 bases, leaving 10 bases between the germline ends. CDR3 region: CASRRDANTEAFF. The CDR3 DNA sequence: TGTGCCAGCAGGCGGGACGCCAACACTGAAGCTTTCTTT.

This rearrangement joins TRBV7-9 to TRBJ2-7, with D perhaps matching TRBD2 (7 bases). The CDR3 is made up of 12 amino acids. Trimming cost V 6 bases and J 5 bases, with 11 bases left between them. CDR1 and CDR2 (germline): SEHNR, FQNEAQ (reference sequence). The CDR3, as DNA: TGTGCCAGCAGGGCGGGGGCGCACGAGCAGTACTTC. Translation: CASRAGAHEQYF.